The 15 T cell receptor beta chains below were found in one sample sequenced in a study of blood T cell repertoires in COVID-19. Produced via immunoSEQ multiplex PCR; TCRdb's table is partial and in-frame only. Of approximately 300,000 clones detected, around 80% appear once; the ten largest clones hold 1.2%. Input material: peripheral blood. The receptors come from a woman aged 45 to 65 with acute or convalescent COVID-19.

V is TRBV5-1 and J is TRBJ2-7; 9 bases fit TRBD2. Germline CDR1 reads SGHRS; CDR2 reads YFSETQ. The J segment lost 0 bases and the V segment lost 4 bases, leaving 2 bases of the junction unmatched. The CDR3 covers 14 residues. The CDR3: CASSGLAHSYEQYF. The CDR3 bases are TGCGCCAGCAGCGGACTAGCGCACTCCTACGAGCAGTACTTC.

The V gene is TRBV19, the J gene TRBJ2-2, with D hard to call. V was trimmed by 5 bases and J by 1 base, leaving 8 bases between them. The CDR3 is made up of 14 amino acids. Germline assignment: CDR1 LNHDA and CDR2 SQIVND (reference sequence). Here the CDR3 reads CASSPVVNTGELFF. As DNA, the CDR3 is TGTGCCAGTAGTCCTGTCGTGAACACCGGGGAGCTGTTTTTT.

The chain links TRBV5-1 to TRBJ2-3; 7 bases agree with TRBD2. The junction had 12 bases not matched to a gene; V was cut back by 5 bases and J by 3 bases. This CDR3 has 16 amino acids. Germline CDR1 reads SGHRS; CDR2 reads YFSETQ. CDR3 DNA: TGCGCCAGCAGTCAAGCAGGCCTGGGAGGGACAGATACGCAGTATTTT. Amino acids: CASSQAGLGGTDTQYF.

V and J are TRBV6-6 and TRBJ1-2; a possible D gene is TRBD1 (6 bases). V was clipped by 8 bases and J by 6 bases, with 10 bases between them. The CDR3 is made up of 11 amino acids. Germline values: CDR1 MNHNY, CDR2 SVGAGI (reference sequence). DNA for the CDR3: TGTGCCAGCCGCCCAGGGGATGGCTACACCTTC. Protein sequence: CASRPGDGYTF.

This clone was detected only once. This chain connects TRBV19 to TRBJ2-7; D remains ambiguous. Trimming pared 6 bases from V and 3 bases from J, leaving 12 bases between. The germline V gene encodes CDR1 LNHDA and CDR2 SQIVND (reference sequence). The length of the CDR3 is 13 residues. For the CDR3, the DNA is TGTGCCAGTAGCACAACTACCGTCTACGAGCAGTACTTC. Residues: CASSTTTVYEQYF.

This clone was found a few times. The gene calls are TRBV5-1 and TRBJ2-2; a weak D match, TRBD2 (6 bases). The ends were cut back, 5 bases at V and 6 bases at J, with 11 bases in the middle. Germline V gene sequence: CDR1 SGHRS, CDR2 YFSETQ. There are 13 residues in the CDR3. This CDR3 is CASRPTSPGELFF. In DNA form, the CDR3 reads TGCGCCAGCAGGCCTACTAGCCCCGGGGAGCTGTTTTTT.

This sequence joins TRBV6-2 or TRBV6-3 and TRBJ2-1, with TRBD2 identical over 9 bases. V shed 0 bases, J shed 8 bases, and the junction held 5 bases outside the gene matches. Per germline, CDR1 MNHEY and CDR2 SVGEGT. The CDR3 is 15 residues long. CDR3 sequence: CASSYSKGLADEQFF. The CDR3 region has the DNA TGTGCCAGCAGTTACTCAAAGGGACTAGCAGATGAGCAGTTCTTC.

This clone came up a few times. Other DNA variants within this sample encode the same CDR3. The genes are TRBV19 and TRBJ2-5; TRBD1 is a possible D gene (6 bases). V lost 5 bases to trimming and J lost 1 base, with 8 bases between them. The CDR3 extends over 13 amino acids. Germline loops: CDR1 LNHDA, CDR2 SQIVND (reference sequence). CDR3 amino acids: CASSQGPQETQYF. The CDR3, as DNA: TGTGCCAGTAGTCAGGGGCCCCAAGAGACCCAGTACTTC.

The chain employs TRBV19 and TRBJ2-3, with TRBD2 matching over 8 bases. Germline-derived CDR1 and CDR2 are LNHDA and SQIVND (reference sequence). J was trimmed by 0 bases and V by 3 bases; bases with no gene match: 5. CDR3 length equals 16 residues. The CDR3 DNA sequence: TGTGCCAGTAGTATTAGCGGGACCACTAGCACAGATACGCAGTATTTT. Encoded protein: CASSISGTTSTDTQYF. Full variable domain (outside the CDR3, taken from reference TRBV19 and TRBJ2-3): DGGITQSPKYLFRKEGQNVTLSCEQNLNHDAMYWYRQDPGQGLRLIYYSQIVNDFQKGDIAEGYSVSREKKESFPLTVTSAQKNPTAFYLCASSISGTTSTDTQYFGPGTRLTVL.

The chain has TRBV12-3 or TRBV12-4 and TRBJ1-2, with D tentatively TRBD1 (5 bases). This CDR3 comprises 11 residues. V lost 6 bases and J 8 bases, leaving 10 bases between the germline ends. For the CDR3, the DNA is TGTGCCAGCAGAGCCTCAGGGGGCTACACCTTC. It translates to CASRASGGYTF.

V gene TRBV3-1 (or the pseudogene TRBV3-2) combines with J gene TRBJ1-2; TRBD1 matches at 9 bases. V shed 3 bases and J 8 bases; nucleotides not matched to a gene: 7. The CDR3 extends over 14 amino acids. Germline V gene data show CDR1 as LGHDT and CDR2 as YNNKEL (reference sequence). CDR3 amino acids: CASSQDRGSAGYTF. The CDR3 DNA is TGTGCCAGCAGCCAGGACAGGGGTTCGGCGGGCTACACCTTC.

The rearrangement links TRBV20-1 to TRBJ2-1; the D gene is possibly TRBD1 (5 bases). Germline V lookup: CDR1 DFQATT, CDR2 SNEGSKA (reference sequence). The V and J ends lost 6 bases and 7 bases respectively, with 10 bases between them. This CDR3 spans 11 amino acids. This chain's CDR3 is CSAQGPNEQFF. DNA for the CDR3: TGCAGTGCCCAGGGTCCGAATGAGCAGTTCTTC.

As to this clone: At the DNA level, this CDR3 is encoded by other sequences in the same sample as well. V and J are TRBV12-3 or TRBV12-4 and TRBJ1-1, with D perhaps TRBD1 (5 bases). The CDR3 totals 13 residues. Trimming cost V 3 bases and J 5 bases, with 10 bases left between them. The CDR3 coding sequence is TGTGCCAGCAGTTTCGACAGAAGGACTGAAGCTTTCTTT. It codes for CASSFDRRTEAFF.

This clone was counted once. The chain employs TRBV15 and TRBJ2-7, with 7 bases that match TRBD2. The V and J ends lost 3 bases and 2 bases, in that order; junction bases with no gene match: 1. The germline gives CDR1 LNHNV, CDR2 YYDKDF (reference sequence). The CDR3 runs to 13 residues. The CDR3 reads CATSRGLTYEQYV. CDR3 DNA sequence: TGTGCCACCAGCAGGGGACTAACCTACGAGCAGTACGTC.

The J gene is TRBJ2-5, the V gene TRBV5-5, with 9 nucleotides matching TRBD1. The V segment lost 0 bases and the J segment 3 bases; nucleotides outside the gene matches: 6. Germline-derived CDR1 and CDR2 are SGHKS and YYEKEE (reference sequence). The CDR3 totals 16 residues. CDR3 DNA sequence: TGTGCCAGCAGCTTGGGGGACAGGGCTAATGAAGAGACCCAGTACTTC. Translating it yields CASSLGDRANEETQYF.